This TCR beta chain was sequenced in a study of identical twins. Study results and limitations: When twins shared out-of-frame alpha sequences, those sequences had excess low generation probability. Twin pairs had excess sharing that was weaker in beta out-of-frame sequences. The study based its conclusions on cross-sectional statistical analysis and did not follow the same donors. Carriage of fewer insertions was seen in abundant cord blood beta clonotypes, whereas memory repertoires showed none.

MiXCR was run by TCRdb on the 5' RACE reads, yielding one entry per CDR3 protein. The table lists 250,000 or so distinct CDR3 sequences, about 8.3% of them singletons. Many counts were recorded for this clonotype. Its antigen is not known. V was trimmed by 4 bases and J by 4 bases, leaving 17 bases between them. CDR3 size: 15 residues. The germline gives CDR1 LGHDT, CDR2 YNNKEL (reference sequence). A further study also used this sample, focusing on yellow fever vaccine responses in identical twins.

The chain employs TRBV3-1 and TRBJ2-7, with D possibly matching TRBD2 (6 bases). The specimen was CD8+ T cells sorted from blood. This receptor was taken from a woman under 30 in good health. This CDR3 is CASSPRRRGDYEQYF. The CDR3 DNA reads as TGTGCCAGCAGCCCCCGGAGGAGGGGAGATTACGAGCAGTACTTC.